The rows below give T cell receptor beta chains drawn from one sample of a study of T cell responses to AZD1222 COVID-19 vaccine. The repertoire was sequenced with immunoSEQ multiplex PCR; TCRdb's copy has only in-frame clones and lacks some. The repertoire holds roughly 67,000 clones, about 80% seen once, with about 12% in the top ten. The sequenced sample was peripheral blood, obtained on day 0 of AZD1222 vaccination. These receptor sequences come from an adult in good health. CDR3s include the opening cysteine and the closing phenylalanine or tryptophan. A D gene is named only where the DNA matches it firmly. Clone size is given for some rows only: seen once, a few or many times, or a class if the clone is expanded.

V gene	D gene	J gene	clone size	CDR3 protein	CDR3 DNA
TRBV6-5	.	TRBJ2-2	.	CASSYASDDTGELFF	TGTGCCAGCAGTTACGCCAGCGACGACACCGGGGAGCTGTTTTTT
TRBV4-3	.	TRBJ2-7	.	CASSQDLGSGRAYEQYF	TGCGCCAGCAGCCAAGATCTGGGGAGCGGTCGAGCCTACGAGCAGTACTTC
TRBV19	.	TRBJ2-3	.	CASSTSGDTQYF	TGTGCCAGTAGTACAAGTGGAGATACGCAGTATTTT
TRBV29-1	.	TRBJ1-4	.	CSVVGVHEKLFF	TGCAGCGTTGTTGGCGTGCATGAAAAACTGTTTTTT
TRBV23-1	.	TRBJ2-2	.	CASSQVKTGPNTGELFF	TGCGCCAGCAGTCAAGTTAAGACAGGCCCGAACACCGGGGAGCTGTTTTTT
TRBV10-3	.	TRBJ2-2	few	CAIKHTGELFF	TGTGCCATCAAGCACACCGGGGAGCTGTTTTTT
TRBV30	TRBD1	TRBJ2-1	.	CAWNLGQGARNEQFF	TGTGCCTGGAATCTGGGACAGGGGGCACGTAATGAGCAGTTCTTC
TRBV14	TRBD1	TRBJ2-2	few	CASSQGWGQGITGELFF	TGTGCCAGCAGCCAAGGGTGGGGACAGGGGATCACCGGGGAGCTGTTTTTT
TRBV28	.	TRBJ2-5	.	CASSSASGLDRSETQYF	TGTGCCAGCAGTTCAGCGAGCGGGCTCGATCGATCAGAGACCCAGTACTTC
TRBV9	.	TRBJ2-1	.	CASSVGGRATYNEQFF	TGTGCCAGCAGCGTAGGGGGCAGGGCAACCTACAATGAGCAGTTCTTC
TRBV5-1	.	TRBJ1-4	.	CASSFKGDGEKLFF	TGCGCCAGCAGCTTTAAGGGGGATGGTGAAAAACTGTTTTTT
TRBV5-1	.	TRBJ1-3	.	CASSFGESSGNTIYF	TGCGCCAGCAGCTTCGGAGAGAGCTCTGGAAACACCATATATTTT
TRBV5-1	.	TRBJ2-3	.	CASSLRLITDTQYF	TGCGCCAGCAGCTTACGTCTAATCACAGATACGCAGTATTTT
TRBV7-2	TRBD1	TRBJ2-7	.	CASSWSGTGSYEQYF	TGTGCCAGCAGCTGGTCCGGGACAGGGTCCTACGAGCAGTACTTC
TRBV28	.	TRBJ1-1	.	CASKMGEAFF	TGTGCCAGCAAGATGGGTGAAGCTTTCTTT
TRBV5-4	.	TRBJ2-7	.	CASSLDLASTYEQYF	TGTGCCAGCAGCTTGGATCTAGCCAGCACCTACGAGCAGTACTTC
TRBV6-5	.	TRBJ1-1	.	CASSLGAVMNTEAFF	TGTGCCAGCAGTCTCGGGGCGGTTATGAACACTGAAGCTTTCTTT
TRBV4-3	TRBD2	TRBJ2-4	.	CASSQGPSGNLAKNIQYF	TGCGCCAGCAGCCAAGGCCCTAGCGGGAACCTAGCCAAAAACATTCAGTACTTC
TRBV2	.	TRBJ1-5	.	CASSEQDGLISNQPQHF	TGTGCCAGCAGTGAACAGGACGGCCTAATAAGCAATCAGCCCCAGCATTTT
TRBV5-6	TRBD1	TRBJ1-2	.	CASSLQGQVPQGYGYTF	TGTGCCAGCAGCTTGCAGGGACAGGTTCCTCAGGGGTATGGCTACACCTTC
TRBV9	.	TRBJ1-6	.	CASSVANRGDNSPLHF	TGTGCCAGCAGCGTAGCTAACCGGGGAGATAATTCACCCCTCCACTTT
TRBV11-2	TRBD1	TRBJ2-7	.	CASSVAPGQGYEQYF	TGTGCCAGCAGCGTCGCACCGGGACAGGGTTACGAGCAGTACTTC
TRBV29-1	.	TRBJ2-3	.	CSVERRDTQYF	TGCAGCGTTGAGAGGAGAGATACGCAGTATTTT
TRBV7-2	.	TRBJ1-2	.	CASSLAGAVAVGYTF	TGTGCCAGCAGCTTAGCGGGGGCCGTCGCCGTGGGCTACACCTTC
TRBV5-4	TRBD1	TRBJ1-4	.	CASSFRGRGEKLFF	TGTGCCAGCAGTTTCAGGGGGAGAGGGGAAAAACTGTTTTTT
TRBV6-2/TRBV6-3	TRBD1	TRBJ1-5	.	CASSYGTGVSNQPQHF	TGTGCCAGCAGTTACGGGACAGGGGTTAGCAATCAGCCCCAGCATTTT
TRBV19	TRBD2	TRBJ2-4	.	CASSMRGGVAKNIQYF	TGTGCCAGTAGTATGCGCGGGGGGGTAGCCAAAAACATTCAGTACTTC
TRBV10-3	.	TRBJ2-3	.	CAISEEVGGSGDTQYF	TGTGCCATCAGTGAGGAGGTTGGGGGCTCCGGGGATACGCAGTATTTT